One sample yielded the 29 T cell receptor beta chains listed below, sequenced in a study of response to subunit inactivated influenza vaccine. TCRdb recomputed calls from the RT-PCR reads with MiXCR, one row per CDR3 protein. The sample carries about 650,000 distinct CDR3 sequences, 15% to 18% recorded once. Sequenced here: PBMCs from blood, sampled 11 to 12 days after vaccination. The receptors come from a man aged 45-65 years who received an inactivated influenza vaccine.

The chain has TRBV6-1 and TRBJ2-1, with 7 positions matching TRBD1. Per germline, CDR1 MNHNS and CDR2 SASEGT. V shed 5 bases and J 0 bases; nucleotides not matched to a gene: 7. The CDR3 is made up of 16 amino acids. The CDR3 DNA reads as TGTGCCAGCAGTCCCGGGACAGATAACTCCTACAATGAGCAGTTCTTC. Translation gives CASSPGTDNSYNEQFF.

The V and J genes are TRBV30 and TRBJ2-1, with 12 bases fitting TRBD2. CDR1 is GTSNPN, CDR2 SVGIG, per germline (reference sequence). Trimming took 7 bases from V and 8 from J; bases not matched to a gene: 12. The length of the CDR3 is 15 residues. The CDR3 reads CASPSTSGSRYEQFF. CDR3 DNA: TGTGCCTCCCCGTCGACTAGCGGGAGTAGGTATGAGCAGTTCTTC.

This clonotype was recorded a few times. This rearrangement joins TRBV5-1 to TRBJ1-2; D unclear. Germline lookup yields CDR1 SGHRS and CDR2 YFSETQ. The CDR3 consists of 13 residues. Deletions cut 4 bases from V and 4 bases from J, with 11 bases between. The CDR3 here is CASSLSDGYGYTF. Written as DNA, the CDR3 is TGCGCCAGCAGCCTATCGGACGGCTATGGCTACACCTTC.

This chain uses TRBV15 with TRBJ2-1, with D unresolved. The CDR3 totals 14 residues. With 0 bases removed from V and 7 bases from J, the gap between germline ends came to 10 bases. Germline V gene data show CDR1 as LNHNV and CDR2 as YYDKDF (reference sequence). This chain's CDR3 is CATSRDYRWNEQFF. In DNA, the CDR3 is TGTGCCACCAGCAGAGATTATAGGTGGAATGAGCAGTTCTTC.

CDR3 sequence: CASSKLAGVEQFF. The CDR3 DNA reads TGTGCCAGCAGCAAACTAGCGGGAGTTGAGCAGTTCTTC. The chain combines TRBV7-9 with TRBJ2-1, with 11 bases matching TRBD2. CDR3 length: 13 amino acids. CDR1 SEHNR and CDR2 FQNEAQ come from the germline V gene (reference sequence). The V gene end was trimmed by 5 bases and the J gene end by 9 bases; junction bases not matched to a gene: 3. The full variable domain, with the rest looked up from reference TRBV7-9 and TRBJ2-1, is DTGVSQNPRHKITKRGQNVTFRCDPISEHNRLYWYRQTLGQGPEFLTYFQNEAQLEKSRLLSDRFSAERPKGSFSTLEIQRTEQGDSAMYLCASSKLAGVEQFFGPGTRLTVL.

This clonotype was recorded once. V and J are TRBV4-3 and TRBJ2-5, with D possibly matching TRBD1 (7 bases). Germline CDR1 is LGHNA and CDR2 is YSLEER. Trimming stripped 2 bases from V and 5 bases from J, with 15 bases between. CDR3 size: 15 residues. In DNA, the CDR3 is TGCGCCAGCAGCCAACGTGGAGGGGGCATGGAGACCCAGTACTTC. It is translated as CASSQRGGGMETQYF.

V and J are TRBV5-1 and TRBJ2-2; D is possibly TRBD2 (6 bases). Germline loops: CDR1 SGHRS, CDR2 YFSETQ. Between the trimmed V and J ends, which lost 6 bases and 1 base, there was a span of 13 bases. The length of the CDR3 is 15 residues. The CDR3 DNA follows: TGCGCCAGCAACTTCGGGACTCGGAACACCGGGGAGCTGTTTTTT. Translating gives CASNFGTRNTGELFF.

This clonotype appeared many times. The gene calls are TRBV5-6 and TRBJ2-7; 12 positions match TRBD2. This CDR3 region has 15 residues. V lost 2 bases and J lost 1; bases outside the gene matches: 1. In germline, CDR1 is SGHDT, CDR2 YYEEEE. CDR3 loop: CASSFGTSGSYEQYF. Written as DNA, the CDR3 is TGTGCCAGCAGCTTTGGGACTAGCGGGTCCTACGAGCAGTACTTC.

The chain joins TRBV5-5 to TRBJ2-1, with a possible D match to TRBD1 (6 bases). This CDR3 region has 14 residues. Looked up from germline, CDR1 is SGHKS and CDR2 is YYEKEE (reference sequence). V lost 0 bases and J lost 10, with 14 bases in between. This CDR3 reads CASSLGAGVGEQFF. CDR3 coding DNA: TGTGCCAGCAGCTTGGGGGCAGGGGTAGGGGAGCAGTTCTTC.

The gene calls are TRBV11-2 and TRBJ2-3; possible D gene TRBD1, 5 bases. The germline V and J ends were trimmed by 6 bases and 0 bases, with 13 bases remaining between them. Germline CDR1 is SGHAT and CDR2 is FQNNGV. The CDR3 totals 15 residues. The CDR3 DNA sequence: TGTGCCAGCAGTTTACTGACAGCTAGCACAGATACGCAGTATTTT. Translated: CASSLLTASTDTQYF.

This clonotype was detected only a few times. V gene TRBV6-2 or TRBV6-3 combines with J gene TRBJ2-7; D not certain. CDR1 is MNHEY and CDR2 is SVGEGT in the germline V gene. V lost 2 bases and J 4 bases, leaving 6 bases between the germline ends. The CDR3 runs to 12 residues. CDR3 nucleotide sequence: TGTGCCAGCAGTTACACGCAGTACGAGCAGTACTTC. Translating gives CASSYTQYEQYF.

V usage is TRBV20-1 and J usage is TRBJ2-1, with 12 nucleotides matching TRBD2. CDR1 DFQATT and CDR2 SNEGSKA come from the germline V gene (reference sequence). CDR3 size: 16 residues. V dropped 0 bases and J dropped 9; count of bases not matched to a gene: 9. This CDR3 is CSARDLRTSGTGEQFF. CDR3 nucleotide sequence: TGCAGTGCTAGAGATCTAAGGACTAGCGGGACGGGTGAGCAGTTCTTC.

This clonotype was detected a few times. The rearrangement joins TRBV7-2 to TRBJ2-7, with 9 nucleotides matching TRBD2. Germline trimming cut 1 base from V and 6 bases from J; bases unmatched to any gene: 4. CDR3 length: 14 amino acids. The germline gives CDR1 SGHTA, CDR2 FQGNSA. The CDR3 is CASSLVSGSSEQYF. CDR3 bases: TGTGCCAGCAGCTTAGTTAGCGGGAGTAGCGAGCAGTACTTC. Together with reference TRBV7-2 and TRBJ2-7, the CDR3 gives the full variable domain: GAGVSQSPSNKVTEKGKDVELRCDPISGHTALYWYRQSLGQGLEFLIYFQGNSAPDKSGLPSDRFSAERTGGSVSTLTIQRTQQEDSAVYLCASSLVSGSSEQYFGPGTRLTVT.

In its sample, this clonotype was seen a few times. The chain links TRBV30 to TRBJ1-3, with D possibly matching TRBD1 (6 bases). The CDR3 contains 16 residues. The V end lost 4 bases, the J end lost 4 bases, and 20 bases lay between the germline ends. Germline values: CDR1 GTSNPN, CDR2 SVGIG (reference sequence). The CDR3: CAWTPWGGHGGNTIYF. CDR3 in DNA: TGTGCCTGGACCCCCTGGGGGGGACACGGCGGAAACACCATATATTTT. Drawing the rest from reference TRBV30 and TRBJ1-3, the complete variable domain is SQTIHQWPATLVQPVGSPLSLECTVEGTSNPNLYWYRQAAGRGLQLLFYSVGIGQISSEVPQNLSASRPQDRQFILSSKKLLLSDSGFYLCAWTPWGGHGGNTIYFGEGSWLTVV.

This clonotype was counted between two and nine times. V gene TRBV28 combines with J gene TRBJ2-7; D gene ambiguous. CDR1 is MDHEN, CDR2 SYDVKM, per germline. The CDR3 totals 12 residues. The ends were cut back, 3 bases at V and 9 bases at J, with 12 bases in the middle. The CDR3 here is CASSFEGSGQYF. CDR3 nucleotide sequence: TGTGCCAGCAGTTTTGAAGGATCTGGGCAGTACTTC.

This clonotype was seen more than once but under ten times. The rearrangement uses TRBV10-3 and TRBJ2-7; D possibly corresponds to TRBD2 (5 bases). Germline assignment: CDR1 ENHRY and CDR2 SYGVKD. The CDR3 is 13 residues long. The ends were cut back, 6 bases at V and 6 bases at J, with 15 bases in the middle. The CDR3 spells CAISADMAGEQYF. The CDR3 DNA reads TGTGCCATCAGCGCAGACATGGCGGGCGAGCAGTACTTC.

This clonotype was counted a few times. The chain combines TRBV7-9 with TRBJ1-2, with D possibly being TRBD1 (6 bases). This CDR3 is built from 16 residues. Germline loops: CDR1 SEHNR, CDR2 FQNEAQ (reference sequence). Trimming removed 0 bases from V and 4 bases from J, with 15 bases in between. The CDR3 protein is CASSLADQGLGYGYTF. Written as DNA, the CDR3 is TGTGCCAGCAGCTTAGCGGACCAGGGGTTGGGCTATGGCTACACCTTC.

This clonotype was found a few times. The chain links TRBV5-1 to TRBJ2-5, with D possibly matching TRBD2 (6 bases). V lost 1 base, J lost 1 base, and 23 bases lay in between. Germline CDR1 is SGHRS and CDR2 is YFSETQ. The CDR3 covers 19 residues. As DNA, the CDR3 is TGCGCCAGCAGCTTGTCTCCGACCAGGCCGTTAGCGGTCCAAGAGACCCAGTACTTC. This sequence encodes CASSLSPTRPLAVQETQYF. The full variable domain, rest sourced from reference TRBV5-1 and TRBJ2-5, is KAGVTQTPRYLIKTRGQQVTLSCSPISGHRSVSWYQQTPGQGLQFLFEYFSETQRNKGNFPGRFSGRQFSNSRSEMNVSTLELGDSALYLCASSLSPTRPLAVQETQYFGPGTRLLVL.

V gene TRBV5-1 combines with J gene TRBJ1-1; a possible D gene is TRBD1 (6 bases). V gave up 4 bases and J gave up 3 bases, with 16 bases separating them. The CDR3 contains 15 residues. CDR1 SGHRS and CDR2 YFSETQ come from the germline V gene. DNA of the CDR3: TGCGCCAGCAGCCCCGGGGGACAAGCCGACACTGAAGCTTTCTTT. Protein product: CASSPGGQADTEAFF.

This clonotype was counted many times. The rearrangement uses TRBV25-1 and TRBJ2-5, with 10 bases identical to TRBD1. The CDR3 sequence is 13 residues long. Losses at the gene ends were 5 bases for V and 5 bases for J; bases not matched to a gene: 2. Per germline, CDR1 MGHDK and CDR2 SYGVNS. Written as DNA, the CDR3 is TGTGCCAGCAGTAAGGACAGGGGGGAGACCCAGTACTTC. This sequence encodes CASSKDRGETQYF.

The CDR3 spells CASSENRGGNEQFF. In nucleotides, the CDR3 is TGTGCCAGCAGTGAGAACAGGGGTGGCAATGAGCAGTTCTTC. This chain uses TRBV2 with TRBJ2-1; 7 positions agree with TRBD1. The germline V gene encodes CDR1 SNHLY and CDR2 FYNNEI. The ends lost 3 bases at V and 6 bases at J; junction bases unmatched: 5. CDR3 length: 14 residues.

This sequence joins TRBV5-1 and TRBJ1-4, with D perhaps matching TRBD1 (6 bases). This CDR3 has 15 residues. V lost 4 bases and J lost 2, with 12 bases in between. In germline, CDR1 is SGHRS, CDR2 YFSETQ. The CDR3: CASSTGALTNEKLFF. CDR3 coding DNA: TGCGCCAGCAGCACGGGGGCGCTCACTAATGAAAAACTGTTTTTT.

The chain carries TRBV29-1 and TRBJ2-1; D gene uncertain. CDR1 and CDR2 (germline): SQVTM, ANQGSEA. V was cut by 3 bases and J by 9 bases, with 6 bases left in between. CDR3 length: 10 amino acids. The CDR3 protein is CSVDESEQFF. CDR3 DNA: TGCAGCGTTGATGAGAGTGAGCAGTTCTTC.

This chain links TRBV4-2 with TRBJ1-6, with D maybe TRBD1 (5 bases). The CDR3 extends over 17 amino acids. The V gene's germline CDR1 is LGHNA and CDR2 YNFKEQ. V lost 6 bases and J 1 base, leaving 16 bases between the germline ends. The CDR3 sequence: CASSRTPALSYNSPLHF. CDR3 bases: TGTGCCAGCAGTAGGACACCCGCTCTATCCTATAATTCACCCCTCCACTTT.

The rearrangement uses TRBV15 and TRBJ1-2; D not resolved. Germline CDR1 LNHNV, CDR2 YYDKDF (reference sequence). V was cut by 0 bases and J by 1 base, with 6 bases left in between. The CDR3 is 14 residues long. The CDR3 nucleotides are TGTGCCACCAGCAGAGATTTGGTTAACTATGGCTACACCTTC. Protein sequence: CATSRDLVNYGYTF.

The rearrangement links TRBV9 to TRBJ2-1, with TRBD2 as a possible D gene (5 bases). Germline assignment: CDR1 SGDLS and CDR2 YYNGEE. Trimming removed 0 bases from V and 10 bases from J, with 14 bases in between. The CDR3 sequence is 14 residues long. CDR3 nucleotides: TGTGCCAGCAGCGTAGCGGGTGGCAAGCGGGAGCAGTTCTTC. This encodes CASSVAGGKREQFF.

Here the CDR3 DNA reads TGCAGTGCTAGAGATGCGGGAGCCCTCTCCTACGAGCAGTACTTC. Its protein product is CSARDAGALSYEQYF. This chain connects TRBV20-1 to TRBJ2-7; 7 bases match TRBD2. The CDR3 is made up of 15 amino acids. Germline V lookup: CDR1 DFQATT, CDR2 SNEGSKA (reference sequence). V shed 0 bases and J 0 bases; nucleotides not matched to a gene: 5.

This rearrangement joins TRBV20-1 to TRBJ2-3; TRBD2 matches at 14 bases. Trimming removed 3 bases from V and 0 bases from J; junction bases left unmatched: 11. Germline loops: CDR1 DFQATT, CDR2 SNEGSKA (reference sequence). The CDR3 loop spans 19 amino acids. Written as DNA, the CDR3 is TGCAGTGCTAGTGTTAGCTGGACTAGCGGGGGGTCTAGCACAGATACGCAGTATTTT. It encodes CSASVSWTSGGSSTDTQYF.

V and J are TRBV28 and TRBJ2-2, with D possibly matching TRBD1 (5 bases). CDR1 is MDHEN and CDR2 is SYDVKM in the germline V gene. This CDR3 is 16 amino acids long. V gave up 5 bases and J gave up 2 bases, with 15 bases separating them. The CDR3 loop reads CASSPRTLANTGELFF. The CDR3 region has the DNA TGTGCCAGCAGTCCGAGGACACTTGCAAACACCGGGGAGCTGTTTTTT.